One and the same sample provided the 19 T cell receptor beta chains below, sequenced in a study of cytomegalovirus exposure and HLA in healthy donors. PCR was performed using 60 Vbeta and 13 Jbeta primers. Sequenced by immunoSEQ multiplex PCR; TCRdb stores in-frame clones only, minus some. The table includes 95,000 to 150,000 clones, 80% detected once. The sample consisted of PBMCs. The origin of the receptors is a man aged 30-40 years in good health and CMV-seropositive.

The chain carries TRBV19 and TRBJ1-1, with D possibly TRBD1 on 5 matching bases. This CDR3 has 13 residues. In germline, CDR1 is LNHDA, CDR2 SQIVND (reference sequence). Trimming removed 4 bases at V and 6 bases at J, with 12 bases between. Written as DNA, the CDR3 is TGTGCCAGTAGTAACCGACAGCGAGCTGAAGCTTTCTTT. Translation: CASSNRQRAEAFF. Based on the CDR3 plus reference TRBV19 and TRBJ1-1, the full variable domain is DGGITQSPKYLFRKEGQNVTLSCEQNLNHDAMYWYRQDPGQGLRLIYYSQIVNDFQKGDIAEGYSVSREKKESFPLTVTSAQKNPTAFYLCASSNRQRAEAFFGQGTRLTVV.

This sequence joins TRBV7-2 and TRBJ1-5; D call uncertain. CDR3 size: 13 residues. With 5 bases removed from V and 5 bases from J, the gap between germline ends came to 10 bases. Looked up from germline, CDR1 is SGHTA and CDR2 is FQGNSA. The CDR3 reads CASSPNGDQPQHF. Written as DNA, the CDR3 is TGTGCCAGCAGCCCTAACGGGGATCAGCCCCAGCATTTT.

The chain links TRBV2 to TRBJ2-7; perhaps TRBD2 as D (5 bases). Deletions cut 6 bases from V and 13 bases from J, with 16 bases between. CDR3 size: 11 residues. Germline V gene lookup returns CDR1 SNHLY and CDR2 FYNNEI. CDR3 sequence reads: CASSPARDRYF. The CDR3 nucleotides read TGTGCCAGCAGCCCCGCCCGGGATAGATACTTC.

The genes are TRBV4-1 and TRBJ2-3, with D perhaps TRBD1 (7 bases). Germline lookup yields CDR1 MGHRA and CDR2 YSYEKL. The CDR3 extends over 16 amino acids. V was trimmed by 4 bases and J by 1 base, leaving 15 bases between them. DNA for the CDR3: TGCGCCAGCAGCCTCGGGCAGGGGGGCCGCACAGATACGCAGTATTTT. Amino acids: CASSLGQGGRTDTQYF.

This clone was counted a few times. The rearrangement joins TRBV6-1 to TRBJ1-4, with 7 bases matching TRBD1. The CDR3 length is 12 residues. J was trimmed by 6 bases and V by 7 bases; bases with no gene match: 2. The V gene's germline CDR1 is MNHNS and CDR2 SASEGT. In DNA, the CDR3 is TGTGCCAGCAACGACAGGGATGAAAAACTGTTTTTT. Its protein product is CASNDRDEKLFF.

J is TRBJ1-5 and V is TRBV5-6, with D tentatively TRBD1 (5 bases). Looked up from germline, CDR1 is SGHDT and CDR2 is YYEEEE. Between the trimmed V and J ends, which lost 4 bases and 4 bases, there was a span of 12 bases. The CDR3 consists of 14 residues. CDR3 sequence: CASSRNGGNQPQHF. In nucleotides, the CDR3 is TGTGCCAGCAGCCGAAACGGGGGGAATCAGCCCCAGCATTTT.

The gene calls are TRBV11-3 and TRBJ2-2, with TRBD1 as a possible D gene (5 bases). Trimming left V 2 bases short and J 4 bases short, with 20 bases between. The CDR3 runs to 18 residues. Germline V gene data show CDR1 as SGHNT and CDR2 as YENEEA. CDR3 sequence (DNA): TGTGCCAGCAGCTTATTACATTCGGACACAATTACCACCGGGGAGCTGTTTTTT. The encoded protein is CASSLLHSDTITTGELFF.

This clone turned up a few times. The rearrangement links TRBV9 to TRBJ1-4; TRBD1 agrees at 8 bases. The CDR3 is 13 amino acids. The V segment lost 7 bases and the J segment 8 bases; nucleotides outside the gene matches: 7. CDR1 and CDR2 from the germline V gene are SGDLS and YYNGEE. The CDR3 loop reads CASGGTGSEKLFF. The DNA for the CDR3 is TGTGCCAGCGGAGGGACAGGATCCGAAAAACTGTTTTTT.

This clone was observed many times. This sequence joins TRBV28 and TRBJ1-3; D is possibly TRBD1 (5 bases). The V gene lost 2 bases and the J gene lost 4 bases, with 9 bases spanning the gap. The V gene's germline CDR1 is MDHEN and CDR2 SYDVKM. The length of the CDR3 is 14 residues. This chain's CDR3 is CASSLAGLGNTIYF. CDR3 coding DNA: TGTGCCAGCAGTTTAGCAGGGCTAGGAAACACCATATATTTT.

The rearrangement joins TRBV4-1 to TRBJ2-5, with 7 bases fitting TRBD1. V gave up 4 bases and J gave up 3 bases; unmatched junction bases: 5. Per germline, CDR1 MGHRA and CDR2 YSYEKL. The CDR3 loop spans 14 amino acids. CDR3 sequence (DNA): TGCGCCAGCAGCCTCACCGGGACAGAAGAGACCCAGTACTTC. This encodes CASSLTGTEETQYF.

The J gene is TRBJ1-5, the V gene TRBV5-5; 9 bases are a match to TRBD1. V lost 4 bases to trimming and J lost 3 bases; unmatched junction nucleotides: 5. The germline V gene encodes CDR1 SGHKS and CDR2 YYEKEE (reference sequence). This CDR3 region has 15 residues. The CDR3 DNA reads as TGTGCCAGCAGCAGGGGACAGGGAGACAATCAGCCCCAGCATTTT. This codes for CASSRGQGDNQPQHF.

This clone was seen a few times. The rearrangement uses TRBV10-3 and TRBJ1-6; no reliable D call. Germline values: CDR1 ENHRY, CDR2 SYGVKD. With 4 bases removed from V and 0 bases from J, the gap between germline ends came to 7 bases. CDR3 length: 15 residues. This chain's CDR3 is CAISAAVSYNSPLHF. The CDR3 DNA sequence: TGTGCCATCAGTGCGGCGGTCTCCTATAATTCACCCCTCCACTTT.

The sample holds a few counts of this clone. The chain is built from TRBV28 and TRBJ1-5, with 7 bases matching TRBD1. The germline CDR1 and CDR2 sequences are MDHEN and SYDVKM. This CDR3 has 13 amino acids. CDR3 DNA: TGTGCAACGCGGCCGGGACAGATAAGTCCCCAGCATTTT. It encodes CATRPGQISPQHF.

The J gene is TRBJ1-2, the V gene TRBV20-1; no firm D call. The ends were cut back, 7 bases at V and 5 bases at J, with 11 bases in the middle. From germline, CDR1 is DFQATT and CDR2 SNEGSKA (reference sequence). The CDR3 has 11 residues. As DNA, the CDR3 is TGCAGTGTCCAAGGGAGTTATGGCTACACCTTC. This translates into CSVQGSYGYTF.

V is TRBV5-6 and J is TRBJ1-2; D may be TRBD1 (6 bases). V was pared by 0 bases and J by 5 bases, with 17 bases between. The CDR3 spans 16 residues. Germline CDR1 reads SGHDT; CDR2 reads YYEEEE. CDR3 in amino acids: CASSLAAGAVWYGYTF. The CDR3 DNA sequence: TGTGCCAGCAGCTTGGCCGCAGGGGCGGTTTGGTATGGCTACACCTTC.

The chain carries TRBV7-2 and TRBJ1-6, with a tentative D call TRBD1 (5 bases). The germline V and J ends were trimmed by 3 bases and 7 bases, with 10 bases remaining between them. CDR3 size: 14 residues. Looked up from germline, CDR1 is SGHTA and CDR2 is FQGNSA. CDR3 residues: CASSLSGHNSPLHF. The DNA for the CDR3 is TGTGCCAGCAGCTTGTCAGGGCACAATTCACCCCTCCACTTT.

The rearrangement uses TRBV4-1 and TRBJ1-3; D is perhaps TRBD1 (6 bases). V lost 0 bases and J lost 4, with 10 bases in between. The CDR3 spans 15 residues. Germline loops: CDR1 MGHRA, CDR2 YSYEKL. The CDR3 here is CASSQDQGWGNTIYF. CDR3 coding DNA: TGCGCCAGCAGCCAAGATCAGGGGTGGGGAAACACCATATATTTT.

This chain connects TRBV7-6 to TRBJ2-7, with D possibly being TRBD1 (5 bases). In germline, CDR1 is SGHVS, CDR2 FNYEAQ. This CDR3 region has 15 residues. The germline V and J ends were trimmed by 1 base and 3 bases, with 13 bases remaining between them. CDR3 nucleotide sequence: TGTGCCAGCAGCTTAGGGGCCAGGGAAGACTACGAGCAGTACTTC. It codes for CASSLGAREDYEQYF.

The V and J genes are TRBV5-1 and TRBJ2-1, with D possibly being TRBD1 (6 bases). Germline V gene data show CDR1 as SGHRS and CDR2 as YFSETQ. This CDR3 spans 12 amino acids. Trimming pared 4 bases from V and 8 bases from J, leaving 10 bases between. CDR3 coding DNA: TGCGCCAGCAGCGCCCCAGGGGATGAGCAGTTCTTC. Translated, it gives CASSAPGDEQFF.